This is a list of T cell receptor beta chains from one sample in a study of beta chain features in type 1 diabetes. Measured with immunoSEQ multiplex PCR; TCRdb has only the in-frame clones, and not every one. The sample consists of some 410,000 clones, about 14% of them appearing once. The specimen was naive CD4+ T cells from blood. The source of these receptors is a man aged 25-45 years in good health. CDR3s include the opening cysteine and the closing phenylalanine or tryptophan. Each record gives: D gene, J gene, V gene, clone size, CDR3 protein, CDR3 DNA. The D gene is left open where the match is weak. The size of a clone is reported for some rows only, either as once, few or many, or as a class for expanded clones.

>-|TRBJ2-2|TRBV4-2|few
CASSPTVPLNTGELFF
TGTGCCAGCAGCCCGACAGTCCCTCTCAACACCGGGGAGCTGTTTTTT
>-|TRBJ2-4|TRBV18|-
CASSPSNIQYF
TGTGCCAGCTCACCGTCAAACATTCAGTACTTC
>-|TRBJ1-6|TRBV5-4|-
CASSPDPGAGNSPLHF
TGTGCCAGCAGCCCCGACCCGGGTGCTGGTAATTCACCCCTCCACTTT
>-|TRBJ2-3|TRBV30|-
CAWRMAGLTDTQYF
TGTGCCTGGAGGATGGCGGGGCTCACAGATACGCAGTATTTT
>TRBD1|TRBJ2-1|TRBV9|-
CASSALDRVVINEQFF
TGTGCCAGCAGCGCCCTGGACAGGGTTGTTATCAATGAGCAGTTCTTC
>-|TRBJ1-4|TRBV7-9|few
CASRAGAGEKLFF
TGTGCCAGCAGGGCAGGGGCAGGTGAAAAACTGTTTTTT
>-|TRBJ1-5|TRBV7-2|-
CASSLGVGNQPQHF
TGTGCCAGCAGCTTAGGGGTTGGCAATCAGCCCCAGCATTTT
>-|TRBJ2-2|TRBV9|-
CASSERTGSTGELFF
TGTGCCAGCAGCGAACGAACAGGGAGCACCGGGGAGCTGTTTTTT
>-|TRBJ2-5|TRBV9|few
CASSVEGPWETQYF
TGTGCCAGCAGCGTAGAGGGGCCCTGGGAGACCCAGTACTTC
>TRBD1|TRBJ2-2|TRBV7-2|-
CASSFSGTVDGELFF
TGTGCCAGCAGCTTTTCCGGGACAGTGGACGGGGAGCTGTTTTTT
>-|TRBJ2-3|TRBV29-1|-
CSVATILGANTDTQYF
TGCAGCGTTGCCACCATTCTGGGGGCGAACACAGATACGCAGTATTTT
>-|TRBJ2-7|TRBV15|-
CATSNLGRTPYEQYF
TGTGCCACCAGCAACCTTGGACGTACTCCCTACGAGCAGTACTTC
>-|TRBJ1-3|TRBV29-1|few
CSGGGSGNTIYF
TGCAGCGGAGGGGGTTCTGGAAACACCATATATTTT
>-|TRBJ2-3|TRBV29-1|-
CSVHQSDTQYF
TGCAGCGTCCATCAGTCAGATACGCAGTATTTT
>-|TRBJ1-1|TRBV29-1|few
CSVATGWGNTEAFF
TGCAGCGTTGCTACAGGGTGGGGGAACACTGAAGCTTTCTTT
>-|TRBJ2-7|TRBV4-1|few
CASSQDNGYEQYF
TGCGCCAGCAGCCAAGATAACGGCTACGAGCAGTACTTC
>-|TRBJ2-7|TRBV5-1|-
CASSLSEARGEQYF
TGCGCCAGCAGCTTATCGGAGGCCCGGGGCGAGCAGTACTTC
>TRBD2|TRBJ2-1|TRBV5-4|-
CASSILTSGSNEQFF
TGTGCCAGCAGCATCCTGACTAGCGGGAGCAATGAGCAGTTCTTC
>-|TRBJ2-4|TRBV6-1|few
CASSDWDTLAKNIQYF
TGTGCCAGCAGTGACTGGGACACCTTAGCCAAAAACATTCAGTACTTC
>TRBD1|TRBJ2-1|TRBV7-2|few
CASSLGTGNNEQFF
TGTGCCAGCAGCCTCGGGACAGGGAACAATGAGCAGTTCTTC
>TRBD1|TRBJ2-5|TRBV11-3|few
CASSSESTGGETQYF
TGTGCCAGCAGCTCGGAATCAACAGGGGGTGAGACCCAGTACTTC
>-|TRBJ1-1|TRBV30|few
CARKGGLNTEAFF
TGTGCCAGGAAGGGAGGGTTGAACACTGAAGCTTTCTTT
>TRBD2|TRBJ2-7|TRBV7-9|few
CASSLGTSAHYEQYF
TGTGCCAGCAGCCTCGGGACTAGCGCCCACTACGAGCAGTACTTC
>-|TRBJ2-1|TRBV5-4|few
CASSRSGRYNEQFF
TGTGCCAGCAGCCGGTCCGGACGATACAATGAGCAGTTCTTC
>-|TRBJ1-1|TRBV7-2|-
CASSLEPGVGTEAFF
TGTGCCAGCAGCTTAGAACCAGGGGTTGGGACTGAAGCTTTCTTT
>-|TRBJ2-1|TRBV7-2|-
CASSLRLRTSYNEQFF
TGTGCCAGCAGCTTACGGTTGCGTACCTCCTACAATGAGCAGTTCTTC
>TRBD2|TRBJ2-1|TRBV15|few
CATSRDITTSGNNEQFF
TGTGCCACCAGCAGAGATATCACGACTAGCGGGAACAATGAGCAGTTCTTC
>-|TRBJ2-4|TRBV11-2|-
CASSLADSNIQYF
TGTGCCAGCAGCTTAGCCGACAGTAACATTCAGTACTTC
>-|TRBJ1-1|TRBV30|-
CAWKLPSPRAANTEAFF
TGTGCCTGGAAACTCCCTAGCCCGAGGGCGGCGAACACTGAAGCTTTCTTT
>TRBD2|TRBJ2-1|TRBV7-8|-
CASSRQAGGYNEQFF
TGTGCCAGCAGCCGTCAGGCGGGAGGTTACAATGAGCAGTTCTTC
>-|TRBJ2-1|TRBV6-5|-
CASSYLPINEQFF
TGTGCCAGCAGTTACCTTCCCATCAATGAGCAGTTCTTC
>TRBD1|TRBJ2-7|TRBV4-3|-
CASSLGAGTGGAQSYEQYF
TGCGCCAGCAGCCTCGGTGCCGGGACAGGGGGCGCGCAGTCCTACGAGCAGTACTTC
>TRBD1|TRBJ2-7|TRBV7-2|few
CASSFSGTAMDEQYF
TGTGCCAGCAGCTTTTCCGGGACAGCCATGGACGAGCAGTACTTC
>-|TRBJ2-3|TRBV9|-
CASSVVAMGTDTQYF
TGTGCCAGCAGCGTAGTAGCGATGGGCACAGATACGCAGTATTTT
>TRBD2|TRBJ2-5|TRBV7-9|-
CASSPRRIAGVETQYF
TGTGCCAGCAGCCCCAGGCGGATAGCGGGGGTAGAGACCCAGTACTTC
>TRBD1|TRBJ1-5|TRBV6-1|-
CASSGGTDFNQPQHF
TGTGCCAGCAGTGGCGGGACAGATTTTAATCAGCCCCAGCATTTT
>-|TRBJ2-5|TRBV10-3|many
CAISESGGAETQYF
TGTGCCATCAGTGAGTCTGGGGGCGCAGAGACCCAGTACTTC
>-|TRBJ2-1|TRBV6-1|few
CASRGYNEQFF
TGTGCCAGCCGTGGCTACAATGAGCAGTTCTTC
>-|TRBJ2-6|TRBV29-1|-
CSVSQDSGANVLTF
TGCAGCGTCAGCCAAGACTCTGGGGCCAACGTCCTGACTTTC
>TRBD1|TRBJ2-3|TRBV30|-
CAWRQGADTQYF
TGTGCCTGGAGACAGGGGGCAGATACGCAGTATTTT
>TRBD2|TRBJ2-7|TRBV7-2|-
CASSVITSGNYEQYF
TGTGCCAGCAGCGTCATAACTAGCGGAAACTACGAGCAGTACTTC
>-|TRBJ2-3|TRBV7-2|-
CASTRGELRTDTQYF
TGTGCCAGCACCCGAGGGGAGTTAAGGACAGATACGCAGTATTTT
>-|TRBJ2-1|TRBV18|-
CASSPPKGHEQFF
TGTGCCAGCTCACCACCGAAGGGGCATGAGCAGTTCTTC
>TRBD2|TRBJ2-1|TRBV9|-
CASSVGFSAGSYNEQFF
TGTGCCAGCAGCGTAGGTTTCTCAGCGGGATCCTACAATGAGCAGTTCTTC
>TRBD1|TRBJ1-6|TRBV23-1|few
CASSQTYRGIFSPLHF
TGCGCCAGCAGTCAAACCTACAGGGGGATATTTTCACCCCTCCACTTT
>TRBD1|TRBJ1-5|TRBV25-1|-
CASSGTGGYQPQHF
TGTGCCAGCAGTGGAACAGGGGGCTATCAGCCCCAGCATTTT
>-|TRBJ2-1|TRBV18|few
CASSLSAVNEQFF
TGTGCCAGCTCCCTTTCGGCCGTCAATGAGCAGTTCTTC
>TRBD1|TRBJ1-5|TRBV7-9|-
CASSLVTGGWGNQPQHF
TGTGCCAGCAGCTTAGTCACAGGGGGCTGGGGCAATCAGCCCCAGCATTTT
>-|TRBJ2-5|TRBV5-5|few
CASSLTGWETQYF
TGTGCCAGCAGCTTGACAGGGTGGGAGACCCAGTACTTC
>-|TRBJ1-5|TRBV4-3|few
CASSEGRGNQPQHF
TGCGCCAGCAGTGAAGGTAGGGGCAATCAGCCCCAGCATTTT
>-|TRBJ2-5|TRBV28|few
CASSLFLWGETQYF
TGTGCCAGCAGTTTATTCCTGTGGGGAGAGACCCAGTACTTC
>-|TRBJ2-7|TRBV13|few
CASSLGTRSNYEQYF
TGTGCCAGCAGCTTAGGGACAAGGTCTAACTACGAGCAGTACTTC
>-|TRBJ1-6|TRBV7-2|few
CASSSQGLGDSPLHF
TGTGCCAGCAGCTCTCAGGGCTTAGGGGATTCACCCCTCCACTTT
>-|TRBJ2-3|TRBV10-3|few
CAHYDPGRDTQYF
TGTGCCCACTACGACCCGGGACGGGATACGCAGTATTTT
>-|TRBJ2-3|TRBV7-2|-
CASSPPYLATDTQYF
TGTGCCAGCAGTCCCCCCTACTTGGCCACAGATACGCAGTATTTT
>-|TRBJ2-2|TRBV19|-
CASSIQTGYTGELFF
TGTGCCAGTAGTATCCAGACAGGCTACACCGGGGAGCTGTTTTTT
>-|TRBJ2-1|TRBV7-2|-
CASSLASGGEQFF
TGTGCCAGCAGCTTAGCTAGCGGTGGTGAGCAGTTCTTC